These 21 T cell receptor beta chains were sequenced from one sample in a study of glioma-infiltrating T cells after dendritic cell vaccination. Clones were read by immunoSEQ multiplex PCR, and TCRdb kept only the in-frame ones, dropping some. The sample records tens of thousands of clones, around 90% being singletons. Sequencing was performed on blood, taken before dendritic cell vaccination. The receptor source for this set is a human donor with glioblastoma.

The gene calls are TRBV21-1 and TRBJ1-5. TRBV21-1 is assigned pseudogene status. This CDR3 has 18 residues. The CDR3 DNA reads as TGTGCCAGCAGCAAAGGTGGGTGGGAGGGGGTGATCGATCAGCCCCAGCATTTT. Protein sequence: CASSKGGWEGVIDQPQHF.

This sequence joins TRBV29-1 and TRBJ1-5, with D possibly being TRBD1 (6 bases). V lost 6 bases and J 5 bases, leaving 17 bases between the germline ends. The CDR3 runs 14 residues. Germline V gene lookup returns CDR1 SQVTM and CDR2 ANQGSEA. Here the CDR3 reads CSVKQGEGHQPQHF. CDR3 coding DNA: TGCAGCGTAAAACAGGGAGAAGGCCATCAGCCCCAGCATTTT.

The chain uses TRBV2 and TRBJ2-5; TRBD2 agrees at 8 bases. Germline lookup yields CDR1 SNHLY and CDR2 FYNNEI. V gave up 8 bases and J gave up 1 base; unmatched junction bases: 9. CDR3 length: 15 amino acids. CDR3 protein: CASGLSGVPQETQYF. The CDR3 DNA sequence: TGTGCCAGCGGGCTTAGCGGGGTGCCCCAAGAGACCCAGTACTTC.

This clone was observed a few times. The V gene is TRBV5-1, the J gene TRBJ2-1, with 10 nucleotides matching TRBD2. The V gene's germline CDR1 is SGHRS and CDR2 YFSETQ. This CDR3 has 15 residues. The J segment lost 7 bases and the V segment lost 0 bases, leaving 4 bases of the junction unmatched. CDR3 loop: CASSLGGLAVNEQFF. The DNA for the CDR3 is TGCGCCAGCAGCTTGGGAGGACTAGCGGTTAATGAGCAGTTCTTC.

This chain joins TRBV11-2 and TRBJ2-7, with 8 bases aligning to TRBD2. The CDR3 totals 20 residues. V shed 0 bases and J 4 bases; nucleotides not matched to a gene: 20. Germline CDR1 SGHAT, CDR2 FQNNGV. The chain's CDR3 is CASSLDLPRKRGPYVYEQYF. Here the CDR3 DNA reads TGTGCCAGCAGCTTAGATCTACCCCGGAAGCGGGGGCCATACGTATACGAGCAGTACTTC.

This chain joins TRBV27 and TRBJ2-1; possibly TRBD2 for D (6 bases). Germline CDR1 and CDR2: MNHEY and SMNVEV (reference sequence). V was trimmed by 6 bases and J by 0 bases, leaving 18 bases between them. The CDR3 contains 17 residues. For the CDR3, the DNA is TGTGCCAGCAGCCGAGCGCCGGGACTTGTCTCCTACAATGAGCAGTTCTTC. Its translation: CASSRAPGLVSYNEQFF.

This clone was detected a few times. J is TRBJ1-2 and V is TRBV6-1, with D possibly being TRBD1 (6 bases). The CDR3 is 15 residues long. V gave up 1 base and J gave up 5 bases, with 14 bases separating them. Germline V gives CDR1 MNHNS, CDR2 SASEGT. The CDR3 loop is CASSEEWTANYGYTF. DNA of the CDR3: TGTGCCAGCAGTGAAGAGTGGACAGCGAATTATGGCTACACCTTC.

The chain carries TRBV19 and TRBJ1-2; 8 positions match TRBD1. Looked up from germline, CDR1 is LNHDA and CDR2 is SQIVND (reference sequence). V was clipped by 4 bases and J by 3 bases; unmatched bases: 13. The CDR3 is 17 residues long. The CDR3 reads CASSKGQGRYFHYGYTF. The CDR3 DNA is TGTGCCAGTAGTAAAGGACAGGGTCGGTACTTCCACTATGGCTACACCTTC.

The chain uses TRBV4-2 and TRBJ1-2, with 8 bases identical to TRBD1. The CDR3 sequence is 15 residues long. Germline CDR1 reads LGHNA; CDR2 reads YNFKEQ. Germline trimming cut 4 bases from V and 5 bases from J; bases unmatched to any gene: 9. This chain's CDR3 is CASSPPADRVYGYTF. As DNA, the CDR3 is TGTGCCAGCAGCCCACCTGCGGACAGGGTTTATGGCTACACCTTC.

The V call is TRBV5-1, the J call TRBJ1-1, with D maybe TRBD1 (6 bases). From germline, CDR1 is SGHRS and CDR2 YFSETQ. CDR3 length: 16 residues. V gave up 0 bases and J gave up 4 bases, with 16 bases separating them. CDR3 coding DNA: TGCGCCAGCAGCTTGGCCCAGGGACACACTGCCACTGAAGCTTTCTTT. It translates to CASSLAQGHTATEAFF.

V is TRBV10-2 and J is TRBJ2-7; 9 nucleotides line up with TRBD1. The germline V gene has CDR1 WSHSY and CDR2 SAAADI. The V segment lost 7 bases and the J segment 6 bases; nucleotides outside the gene matches: 10. The length of the CDR3 is 14 residues. CDR3 sequence reads: CASIPGTGSGEQYF. The CDR3 DNA is TGCGCCAGCATTCCCGGGACAGGGTCTGGCGAGCAGTACTTC.

This chain links TRBV19 with TRBJ1-1; D is undetermined. Germline V gives CDR1 LNHDA, CDR2 SQIVND (reference sequence). This CDR3 is 14 amino acids long. Trimming took off 0 bases at V and 5 bases at J, with 10 bases between the two ends. CDR3 nucleotide sequence: TGTGCCAGTAGTATAGATCGGATCGGGACTGAAGCTTTCTTT. Translating it yields CASSIDRIGTEAFF.

The V and J genes are TRBV18 and TRBJ2-5; D gene ambiguous. Germline CDR1 and CDR2: KGHSH and LQKENI. This CDR3 region has 15 residues. V lost 2 bases, J lost 5 bases, and 15 bases lay in between. The DNA of the CDR3 is TGTGCCAGCTCACCAGGCCCTCACCCAACCGAGACCCAGTACTTC. Its translation is CASSPGPHPTETQYF. The variable domain in full, with the rest retrieved from reference TRBV18 and TRBJ2-5, is NAGVMQNPRHLVRRRGQEARLRCSPMKGHSHVYWYRQLPEEGLKFMVYLQKENIIDESGMPKERFSAEFPKEGPSILRIQQVVRGDSAAYFCASSPGPHPTETQYFGPGTRLLVL.

The rearrangement links TRBV2 to TRBJ1-5; TRBD1 might be the D (6 bases). The CDR3 is made up of 18 amino acids. V was clipped by 6 bases and J by 0 bases, with 21 bases between them. Germline loops: CDR1 SNHLY, CDR2 FYNNEI. The CDR3 spells CASRGGPGGVNSNQPQHF. The CDR3 DNA sequence: TGTGCCAGCAGGGGGGGGCCAGGCGGGGTAAATAGCAATCAGCCCCAGCATTTT. The full variable domain, completed using reference TRBV2 and TRBJ1-5, is EPEVTQTPSHQVTQMGQEVILRCVPISNHLYFYWYRQILGQKVEFLVSFYNNEISEKSEIFDDQFSVERPDGSNFTLKIRSTKLEDSAMYFCASRGGPGGVNSNQPQHFGDGTRLSIL.

The CDR3 nucleotides are TGTGCCAGCAGTTCGTCCCATCCGGGAATCGGTTCTGAAGCTTTCTTT. It specifies CASSSSHPGIGSEAFF. V gene TRBV27 combines with J gene TRBJ1-1; D is undetermined. Germline CDR1 and CDR2: MNHEY and SMNVEV (reference sequence). V lost 4 bases, J lost 6 bases, and 21 bases lay in between. The CDR3 is made up of 16 amino acids.

The chain combines TRBV6-5 with TRBJ2-1, with 8 bases aligning to TRBD2. The V and J ends lost 2 bases and 2 bases, in that order; junction bases with no gene match: 2. This CDR3 contains 15 residues. The germline V gene encodes CDR1 MNHEY and CDR2 SVGAGI. The CDR3 region has the DNA TGTGCCAGCAGTTACACTAGCGGCGCCTACAATGAGCAGTTCTTC. It codes for CASSYTSGAYNEQFF.

The sample holds one count of this clone. The V call is TRBV27, the J call TRBJ2-5; 7 positions agree with TRBD1. V was pared by 0 bases and J by 2 bases, with 3 bases of the junction left unmatched. The germline CDR1 and CDR2 sequences are MNHEY and SMNVEV (reference sequence). The CDR3 is 15 amino acids. CDR3 sequence (DNA): TGTGCCAGCAGTTTATCGGGACAGAGTCAAGAGACCCAGTACTTC. Translation: CASSLSGQSQETQYF.

The chain carries TRBV7-6 and TRBJ1-1; 8 bases align to TRBD1. CDR3 length equals 17 residues. Germline V gene lookup returns CDR1 SGHVS and CDR2 FNYEAQ. V lost 1 base to trimming and J lost 4 bases; unmatched junction nucleotides: 11. The CDR3 nucleotides are TGTGCCAGCAGCTTAGGTCTGGGGCAGGGGGCTCGCACTGAAGCTTTCTTT. Translated, it gives CASSLGLGQGARTEAFF.

This clone turned up a few times. The chain carries TRBV5-6 and TRBJ1-2, with D perhaps TRBD1 (5 bases). V lost 5 bases, J lost 4 bases, and 15 bases lay in between. This CDR3 is 14 amino acids long. Germline V gives CDR1 SGHDT, CDR2 YYEEEE. The CDR3 DNA is TGTGCCAGCAGGGGTGTGTCAGGGCCCTATGGCTACACCTTC. It encodes CASRGVSGPYGYTF.

The V and J genes are TRBV5-1 and TRBJ2-7; 7 nucleotides align to TRBD2. Germline V gene sequence: CDR1 SGHRS, CDR2 YFSETQ. The ends lost 0 bases at V and 6 bases at J; junction bases unmatched: 18. The CDR3 extends over 18 amino acids. This CDR3 reads CASSLDGPQGGRVGEQYF. CDR3 sequence (DNA): TGCGCCAGCAGCTTGGATGGGCCGCAGGGCGGGAGAGTAGGCGAGCAGTACTTC.

The rearrangement uses TRBV5-1 and TRBJ2-7; TRBD1 matches 8 bases. CDR3 length: 15 residues. CDR1 is SGHRS, CDR2 YFSETQ, per germline. V trimming: 0 bases; J trimming: 4 bases; junction bases outside the gene matches: 6. The CDR3 loop reads CASSLVQGEVYEQYF. In DNA form, the CDR3 reads TGCGCCAGCAGCTTGGTACAGGGGGAGGTGTACGAGCAGTACTTC.